This TCR beta chain was retrieved from a study of cytomegalovirus exposure and HLA in healthy donors (dated 2017 in TCRdb). The study in broad terms: A later analysis indicated that the 110 or so validation repertoires were generated on the platform also employed for the 720 or so repertoires of the first cohort. The aim of the study was to test whether cataloging public T cell receptors could identify signatures of past pathogen exposure. Besides the first cohort of more than 650 subjects, a separate validation cohort made up of 120 different subjects was used. To predict cytomegalovirus infection status, the study combined high-throughput TCR immunosequencing, statistical association of individual TCRs with disease status, and machine learning.

Library construction relied on the immunoSEQ multiplex PCR assay. The paper's data handling went like this. A statistical classification framework was developed to diagnose cytomegalovirus status using the catalog of TCR beta chain sequences. TCRdb limited this immuneACCESS table to in-frame rearrangements with V and J called. A share of clones is missing; checked studies link under half to unresolved V genes, and the rest is unexplained. V and J calls plus clone size are reproduced from that table; the DNA served to infer D and trimming. This sample gives 300,000 to 450,000 clones in total; about nine tenths of them show up just once. The ten most abundant clones make up over 0.75% of the sample. Looking up the germline V gene yields CDR1 MNHEY and CDR2 SVGAGI. Clipping removes 8 bases from V and 7 bases from J, with 9 as the unmatched junction base count. The CDR3 holds 15 amino acids from the cysteine to the phenylalanine. Just CDR3 DNA is preserved here, 45 bases in frame from base 1.

A note on this clone: Its antigen is not yet known. No per-base quality is available; no much larger clone lies one base away.

Separate from the approximately 690-subject first cohort, the validation cohort of over 90 subjects was the group to which the donors belonged. Beyond this particular receptor, the publication reports: While some public TCRs were present in many individuals, most TCR sequences turned up only very rarely across donors. The study gave a list of 150 to 200 TCR beta chains associated with cytomegalovirus. Cytomegalovirus status was reported to be diagnosed by the classifier with high specificity and sensitivity in both the original and validation cohorts. All 120 or so repertoires were used to score co-occurrence in the validation cohort in a later analysis, because that analysis had no HLA typing for the cohort. Subsequent analysis determined that TCRs grouped into clusters in the first cohort also showed a tendency toward co-occurrence across the 90 to 150 validation repertoires, and roughly 94% of cluster scores exceeded 0. Three of the identified cytomegalovirus-associated TCR beta chains were confirmed in vitro to be specific for cytomegalovirus antigens. The authors suggested that the approach could potentially be generalized to other disease states and immunological phenotypes.

The sample consisted of PBMCs. This receptor was obtained from a young woman in good health and CMV-seronegative. The chain was built from TRBV6-5 and TRBJ1-5; 12 central bases correspond to TRBD1. At the DNA level, the sequence is TGTGCCAGCTCCCCGGGGACAGGGGGCAGGCAGCCCCAGCATTTT. It translates as CASSPGTGGRQPQHF.